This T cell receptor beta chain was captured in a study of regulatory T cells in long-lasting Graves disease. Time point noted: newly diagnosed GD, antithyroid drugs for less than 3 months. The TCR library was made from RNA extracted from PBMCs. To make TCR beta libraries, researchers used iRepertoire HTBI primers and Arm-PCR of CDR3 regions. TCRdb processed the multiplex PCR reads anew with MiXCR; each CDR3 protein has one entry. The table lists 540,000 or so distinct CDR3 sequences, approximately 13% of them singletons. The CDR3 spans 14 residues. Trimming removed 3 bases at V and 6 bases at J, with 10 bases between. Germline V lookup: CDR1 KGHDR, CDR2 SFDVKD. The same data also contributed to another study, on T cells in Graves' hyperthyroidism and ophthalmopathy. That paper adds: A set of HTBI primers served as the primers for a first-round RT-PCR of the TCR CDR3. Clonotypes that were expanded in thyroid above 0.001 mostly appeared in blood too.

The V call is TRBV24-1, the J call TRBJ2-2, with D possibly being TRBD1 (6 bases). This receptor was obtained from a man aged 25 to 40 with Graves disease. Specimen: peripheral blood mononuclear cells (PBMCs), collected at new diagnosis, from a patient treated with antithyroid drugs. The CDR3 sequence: CATSDTGTAGELFF. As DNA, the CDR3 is TGTGCCACCAGTGATACAGGGACGGCCGGGGAGCTGTTTTTT.